A selection of T cell receptor beta chains follows, all from one sample in a study of blood T cells in healthy people across ages. TCRdb used MiXCR to reprocess the 5' RACE reads, holding one entry per CDR3 protein. Found here are fewer than 900,000 distinct CDR3 sequences, roughly 49% of them singletons; the top ten hold approximately 32%. The sequenced material came from blood. Receptors were obtained from an older woman in good health. The CDR3 runs from the conserved cysteine through the conserved F or W. Each record gives: clone size, D gene, V gene, J gene, CDR3 protein, CDR3 DNA. The D gene is left open where the match is weak. A clone size is listed for some rows: how often the clone was seen (once, few, many), or a class if it is expanded.

size: once; D: -; V: TRBV20-1; J: TRBJ2-1; CDR3: CSAQIGQREQFF; DNA: TGCAGTGCCCAAATCGGGCAACGGGAGCAGTTCTTC
size: -; D: TRBD1; V: TRBV19; J: TRBJ2-2; CDR3: CASSHRGLNSNTGELFF; DNA: TGTGCCAGTAGTCACAGGGGTCTGAATTCTAACACCGGGGAGCTGTTTTTT
size: few; D: -; V: TRBV10-3; J: TRBJ1-4; CDR3: CAMAGTPNEKLFF; DNA: TGTGCCATGGCCGGGACCCCTAATGAAAAACTGTTTTTT
size: few; D: -; V: TRBV2; J: TRBJ2-3; CDR3: CASSEAEHTDTQYF; DNA: TGTGCCAGCAGTGAAGCGGAGCATACAGATACGCAGTATTTT
size: -; D: TRBD2; V: TRBV29-1; J: TRBJ2-1; CDR3: CSVDKAGGQGNEQFF; DNA: TGCAGCGTTGATAAAGCGGGAGGACAAGGGAATGAGCAGTTCTTC
size: -; D: -; V: TRBV7-8; J: TRBJ2-1; CDR3: CASSTYRVSSYNEQFF; DNA: TGTGCCAGCAGCACCTACAGGGTGAGCTCCTACAATGAGCAGTTCTTC
size: many; D: -; V: TRBV12-3/TRBV12-4; J: TRBJ2-5; CDR3: CASSLNDPVETQYF; DNA: TGTGCCAGCAGTTTAAATGACCCTGTGGAGACCCAGTACTTC
size: -; D: -; V: TRBV16; J: TRBJ1-2; CDR3: CASSQYLQVGYGYTF; DNA: TGTGCCAGCAGCCAATACCTACAGGTGGGCTATGGCTACACCTTC
size: -; D: -; V: TRBV12-3/TRBV12-4; J: TRBJ2-5; CDR3: CASSSGGDLWETQYF; DNA: TGTGCCAGCAGTTCGGGGGGCGACTTATGGGAGACCCAGTACTTC
size: -; D: -; V: TRBV6-5; J: TRBJ2-7; CDR3: CASSYSFGGEYEQYF; DNA: TGTGCCAGCAGTTACTCTTTTGGAGGGGAGTACGAGCAGTACTTC
size: few; D: TRBD2; V: TRBV28; J: TRBJ2-1; CDR3: CAAMGGSLHEQFF; DNA: TGTGCCGCTATGGGAGGGAGCCTCCATGAGCAGTTCTTC
size: -; D: -; V: TRBV29-1; J: TRBJ2-6; CDR3: CSVGRGSSGANVLTF; DNA: TGCAGCGTTGGGAGGGGGAGCTCTGGGGCCAACGTCCTGACTTTC
size: -; D: -; V: TRBV24-1; J: TRBJ1-4; CDR3: CATSDPTGPNEKLFF; DNA: TGTGCCACCAGTGATCCGACCGGTCCTAATGAAAAACTGTTTTTT
size: -; D: -; V: TRBV20-1; J: TRBJ2-1; CDR3: CSASLRKGSAYNEQFF; DNA: TGCAGTGCTAGTCTCCGTAAGGGTAGCGCTTACAATGAGCAGTTCTTC
size: -; D: TRBD1; V: TRBV18; J: TRBJ2-7; CDR3: CASSPPGQGAYEQYF; DNA: TGTGCCAGCTCACCGCCGGGACAGGGGGCCTACGAGCAGTACTTC
size: -; D: -; V: TRBV5-1; J: TRBJ2-1; CDR3: CASSLTTGSSYNEQFF; DNA: TGCGCCAGCAGCCTGACGACAGGATCCTCCTACAATGAGCAGTTCTTC
size: -; D: TRBD2; V: TRBV5-1; J: TRBJ2-5; CDR3: CASSANSGTETQYF; DNA: TGCGCCAGCAGCGCCAATAGCGGGACAGAGACCCAGTACTTC
size: few; D: -; V: TRBV10-3; J: TRBJ2-5; CDR3: CAISDIGGAEETQYF; DNA: TGTGCCATCAGTGATATTGGGGGGGCTGAAGAGACCCAGTACTTC
size: -; D: -; V: TRBV20-1; J: TRBJ2-3; CDR3: CSASLPPVLRNTDTQYF; DNA: TGCAGTGCTAGCCTACCCCCCGTGTTGAGGAACACAGATACGCAGTATTTT
size: -; D: -; V: TRBV28; J: TRBJ2-2; CDR3: CASSAFSRVKRAGELFF; DNA: TGTGCCAGCAGCGCCTTTTCTAGGGTTAAGAGAGCCGGGGAGCTGTTTTTT
size: few; D: -; V: TRBV7-9; J: TRBJ2-5; CDR3: CASSQTVGQETQYF; DNA: TGTGCCAGCAGCCAAACAGTGGGCCAAGAGACCCAGTACTTC
size: -; D: -; V: TRBV6-2/TRBV6-3; J: TRBJ2-7; CDR3: CASQDLYEQYF; DNA: TGTGCCAGCCAGGATTTGTACGAGCAGTACTTC
size: -; D: TRBD1; V: TRBV27; J: TRBJ2-1; CDR3: CASSLQRDRGLGRNEQFF; DNA: TGTGCCAGCAGTTTACAGAGGGACAGGGGGCTGGGTCGAAATGAGCAGTTCTTC
size: few; D: -; V: TRBV20-1; J: TRBJ1-2; CDR3: CSARVWGGEDYGYTF; DNA: TGCAGTGCTAGAGTCTGGGGGGGTGAAGACTATGGCTACACCTTC
size: -; D: -; V: TRBV7-9; J: TRBJ2-7; CDR3: CASSNWGPYSYEQYF; DNA: TGTGCCAGCAGCAACTGGGGTCCATACTCCTACGAGCAGTACTTC
size: -; D: TRBD1; V: TRBV7-3; J: TRBJ2-3; CDR3: CASGQGSTDTQYF; DNA: TGTGCCAGCGGACAGGGTAGCACAGATACGCAGTATTTT
size: -; D: -; V: TRBV6-2/TRBV6-3; J: TRBJ2-5; CDR3: CASSHFQETQYF; DNA: TGTGCCAGCAGCCATTTCCAAGAGACCCAGTACTTC
size: -; D: -; V: TRBV29-1; J: TRBJ2-7; CDR3: CSVGWGYEQYF; DNA: TGCAGCGTTGGTTGGGGTTACGAGCAGTACTTC
size: few; D: TRBD2; V: TRBV7-2; J: TRBJ2-5; CDR3: CASSPRTSSGETQYF; DNA: TGTGCCAGCAGCCCCAGGACTAGCTCGGGAGAGACCCAGTACTTC
size: few; D: TRBD2; V: TRBV4-3; J: TRBJ2-7; CDR3: CASSQVELAGAGEQYF; DNA: TGCGCCAGCAGCCAAGTTGAGCTAGCGGGAGCAGGCGAGCAGTACTTC
size: -; D: -; V: TRBV12-3/TRBV12-4; J: TRBJ1-1; CDR3: CASSLGEDTEAFF; DNA: TGTGCCAGCAGTTTAGGGGAAGACACTGAAGCTTTCTTT
size: -; D: -; V: TRBV6-1; J: TRBJ2-7; CDR3: CASSVNRDIGYF; DNA: TGTGCCAGCAGTGTAAACCGGGACATAGGGTACTTC
size: few; D: -; V: TRBV2; J: TRBJ1-1; CDR3: CASSPVSAEAFF; DNA: TGTGCCAGCAGTCCTGTTAGCGCTGAAGCTTTCTTT
size: -; D: TRBD1; V: TRBV5-1; J: TRBJ2-3; CDR3: CASSRPGQGATDTQYF; DNA: TGCGCCAGCAGCCGGCCCGGCCAGGGGGCAACAGATACGCAGTATTTT
size: -; D: -; V: TRBV18; J: TRBJ2-6; CDR3: CASSPGHSGANVLTF; DNA: TGTGCCAGCTCACCCGGACACTCTGGGGCCAACGTCCTGACTTTC
size: once; D: -; V: TRBV15; J: TRBJ2-3; CDR3: CATSRDGRGDTQYF; DNA: TGTGCCACCAGCAGAGACGGGCGTGGAGATACGCAGTATTTT
size: few; D: -; V: TRBV6-6; J: TRBJ2-5; CDR3: CASSSQGIEETQYF; DNA: TGTGCCAGCAGTTCTCAGGGTATCGAAGAGACCCAGTACTTC